This T cell receptor (beta chain) is drawn from a study of OX40 agonist ivuxolimab in advanced cancers. Libraries were prepared by immunoSEQ multiplex PCR; TCRdb keeps only in-frame clonotypes and omits some of them. Of just under 65,000 clones listed, roughly 86% are singletons. The V end lost 0 bases, the J end lost 14 bases, and 14 bases lay between the germline ends. Germline V gives CDR1 MGHRA, CDR2 YSYEKL. CDR3 length: 13 amino acids. The chain couples TRBV4-1 to TRBJ2-1; D may be TRBD1 (6 bases). The clonotype originates from an adult with an advanced solid tumor such as melanoma, head and neck, liver or kidney cancer. This specimen consisted of CD4+ or CD8+ T cells sorted from blood, obtained in a trial of the OX40 agonist ivuxolimab. Here the CDR3 reads CASSQESRRDKFF. The CDR3 coding sequence is TGCGCCAGCAGCCAAGAAAGTCGCCGGGACAAGTTCTTC.